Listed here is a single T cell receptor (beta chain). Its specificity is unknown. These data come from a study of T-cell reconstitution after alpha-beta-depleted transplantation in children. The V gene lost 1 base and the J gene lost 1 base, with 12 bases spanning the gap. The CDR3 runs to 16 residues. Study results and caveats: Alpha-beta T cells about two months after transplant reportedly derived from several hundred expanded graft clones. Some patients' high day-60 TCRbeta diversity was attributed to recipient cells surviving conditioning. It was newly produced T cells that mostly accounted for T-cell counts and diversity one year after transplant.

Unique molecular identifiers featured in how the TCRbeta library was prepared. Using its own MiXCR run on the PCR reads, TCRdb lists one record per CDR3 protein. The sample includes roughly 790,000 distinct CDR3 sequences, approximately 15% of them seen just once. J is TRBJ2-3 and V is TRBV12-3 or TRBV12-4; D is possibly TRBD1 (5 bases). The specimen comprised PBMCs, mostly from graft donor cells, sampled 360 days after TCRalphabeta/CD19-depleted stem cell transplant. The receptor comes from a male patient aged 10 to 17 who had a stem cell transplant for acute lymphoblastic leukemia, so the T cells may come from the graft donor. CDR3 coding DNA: TGTGCCAGCAGTTTAGAGGTCAGGGCGCGCACAGATACGCAGTATTTT. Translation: CASSLEVRARTDTQYF.